These 22 T cell receptor beta chains share one sample of origin, sequenced in a study of shared clonotypes between healthy human individuals (dated by TCRdb to about 2020). Library prep was done by the immunoSEQ multiplex PCR assay. This is the immuneACCESS table as TCRdb keeps it, with only in-frame sequences that have V and J called. A part of the clones is gone; compared with another copy, unresolved V genes explain less than half, and the rest is unexplained. In this sample the table shows about 1 million clones, about 70% of which occur a single time. Approximately 1.5% of the sample belongs to the ten largest clones. The specimen was memory CD4+ T cells sorted from blood. In light of the paper, this sample's cell subset or site label describes: CD45RA-negative fraction. The receptors originated from a man aged 18 to 29 in good health.

This clone was seen only once. The chain joins TRBV30 to TRBJ2-7; D possibly uses TRBD1 or TRBD2 (6 bases each). V was pared by 8 bases and J by 1 base, with 12 bases between. Germline V gene sequence: CDR1 GTSNPN, CDR2 SVGIG (reference sequence). The CDR3 is made up of 12 amino acids. DNA for the CDR3: TGTGCCGGGGGGCGGAAGTCCTACGAGCAGTACTTC. Encoded protein: CAGGRKSYEQYF.

The chain links TRBV29-1 to TRBJ1-6; tentatively, D is TRBD1 (6 bases). V lost 6 bases and J 7 bases, leaving 13 bases between the germline ends. This CDR3 is built from 13 residues. Per germline, CDR1 SQVTM and CDR2 ANQGSEA. The CDR3 sequence is CSVSQGPNSPLHF. The CDR3 nucleotides are TGCAGCGTCTCCCAGGGGCCGAATTCACCCCTCCACTTT.

This clone appeared once. The chain employs TRBV5-1 and TRBJ1-2; no clear D. Looked up from germline, CDR1 is SGHRS and CDR2 is YFSETQ. V gave up 5 bases and J gave up 0 bases, with 8 bases separating them. CDR3 length equals 13 residues. The CDR3, as DNA: TGCGCCAGCAGTTCCGTCCCTAACTATGGCTACACCTTC. Translated, it gives CASSSVPNYGYTF. Together with reference TRBV5-1 and TRBJ1-2, the CDR3 gives the full variable domain: KAGVTQTPRYLIKTRGQQVTLSCSPISGHRSVSWYQQTPGQGLQFLFEYFSETQRNKGNFPGRFSGRQFSNSRSEMNVSTLELGDSALYLCASSSVPNYGYTFGSGTRLTVV.

This clone was seen a single time. The J gene is TRBJ1-4, the V gene TRBV5-4; 7 positions match TRBD1. Losses at the gene ends were 4 bases for V and 8 bases for J; bases not matched to a gene: 17. Germline CDR1 reads SGHNT; CDR2 reads YYREEE (reference sequence). CDR3 length: 17 amino acids. The CDR3 spells CASSPDPPQGKEEKLFF. The DNA of the CDR3 is TGTGCCAGCAGCCCGGATCCACCACAGGGGAAGGAAGAAAAACTGTTTTTT.

About this clone: Within the sample, other DNA sequences also encode this same CDR3. The chain carries TRBV18 and TRBJ2-5; no clear D gene. Per the germline V gene, CDR1 is KGHSH and CDR2 is LQKENI. CDR3 length equals 13 residues. V dropped 0 bases and J dropped 1 base, with 3 bases sitting between them. The CDR3 is CASSPPVQETQYF. CDR3 nucleotides: TGTGCCAGCTCACCACCGGTCCAAGAGACCCAGTACTTC.

This clone was detected only a few times. CDR3 sequence: CASSLSTNTEAFF. DNA for the CDR3: TGTGCCAGCAGCTTAAGCACTAACACTGAAGCTTTCTTT. The V call is TRBV11-2, the J call TRBJ1-1; D is ambiguous. The length of the CDR3 is 13 residues. V lost 2 bases to trimming and J lost 2 bases, with 6 bases between them. Germline V lookup: CDR1 SGHAT, CDR2 FQNNGV. Using reference TRBV11-2 and TRBJ1-1 for the parts outside the CDR3, the full variable domain is EAGVAQSPRYKIIEKRQSVAFWCNPISGHATLYWYQQILGQGPKLLIQFQNNGVVDDSQLPKDRFSAERLKGVDSTLKIQPAKLEDSAVYLCASSLSTNTEAFFGQGTRLTVV.

In DNA, the CDR3 is TGTGCCAGTCGATACAGGGAAGCTTTCTTT. It is translated as CASRYREAFF. V and J are TRBV28 and TRBJ1-1; possibly TRBD1 for D (5 bases). Germline V lookup: CDR1 MDHEN, CDR2 SYDVKM. The CDR3 loop spans 10 amino acids. V lost 9 bases and J 8 bases, leaving 10 bases between the germline ends.

Comments on this clone: This may stem from a read error, because a much larger clone lies one nucleotide away. Within the sample, other DNA sequences also encode this same CDR3. The chain carries TRBV6-6 and TRBJ1-3, with D unclear. The CDR3 runs 11 residues. V shed 5 bases and J shed 4 bases, with 3 bases lying between them. Germline CDR1 MNHNY, CDR2 SVGAGI (reference sequence). CDR3 amino acids: CASSVGNTIYF. For the CDR3, the DNA is TGTGCCAGCAGTGTAGGAAACACCATATATTTT.

The rearrangement links TRBV27 to TRBJ2-2; 9 bases fit TRBD1. The CDR3 has 13 amino acids. Per germline, CDR1 MNHEY and CDR2 SMNVEV (reference sequence). Unmatched junction bases numbered 4, after V lost 7 bases and J lost 7 bases. The CDR3 loop is CASIGQGSGELFF. DNA for the CDR3: TGTGCCAGCATTGGACAGGGGAGCGGGGAGCTGTTTTTT.

A single count supports this clone. V usage is TRBV10-3 and J usage is TRBJ2-3; D possibly uses TRBD1 or TRBD2 (6 bases each). Germline lookup yields CDR1 ENHRY and CDR2 SYGVKD. CDR3 length: 14 amino acids. The V gene lost 3 bases and the J gene lost 1 base, with 8 bases spanning the gap. As DNA, the CDR3 is TGTGCCATCAGTGATCGGGGGCGCACAGATACGCAGTATTTT. Its translation: CAISDRGRTDTQYF.

The genes are TRBV4-1 and TRBJ1-3; D may be TRBD1 (5 bases). Trimming removed 4 bases at V and 8 bases at J, with 21 bases between. The CDR3 extends over 16 amino acids. Germline V lookup: CDR1 MGHRA, CDR2 YSYEKL. The CDR3 is CASSPTGGASKDTIYF. CDR3 DNA: TGCGCCAGCAGCCCCACCGGCGGGGCGAGCAAAGACACCATATATTTT.

The chain couples TRBV7-2 to TRBJ2-2; 7 bases line up with TRBD1. V lost 4 bases and J lost 6; bases outside the gene matches: 8. The CDR3 has 15 amino acids. Germline CDR1 reads SGHTA; CDR2 reads FQGNSA. CDR3 sequence: CASSSSRGGPGELFF. CDR3 DNA sequence: TGTGCCAGCAGCTCTTCCAGAGGGGGCCCCGGGGAGCTGTTTTTT. The full variable domain, with the rest looked up from reference TRBV7-2 and TRBJ2-2, is GAGVSQSPSNKVTEKGKDVELRCDPISGHTALYWYRQSLGQGLEFLIYFQGNSAPDKSGLPSDRFSAERTGGSVSTLTIQRTQQEDSAVYLCASSSSRGGPGELFFGEGSRLTVL.

This clone was recorded a few times. This same CDR3 is encoded by further DNA sequences in the sample. The rearrangement joins TRBV9 to TRBJ1-1, with 8 bases that match TRBD1. With V trimmed by 2 bases and J by 1 base, 1 base remained unmatched. Looked up from germline, CDR1 is SGDLS and CDR2 is YYNGEE. This CDR3 comprises 14 residues. This chain's CDR3 is CASSVGTGNTEAFF. The CDR3 DNA is TGTGCCAGCAGCGTTGGGACAGGGAACACTGAAGCTTTCTTT.

The genes are TRBV25-1 and TRBJ1-6, with a possible D match to TRBD1 (5 bases). CDR1 is MGHDK, CDR2 SYGVNS, per germline. Trimming took 6 bases from V and 3 from J, leaving 12 bases between them. CDR3 size: 15 residues. CDR3 region: CASRDGANYNSPLHF. The CDR3 nucleotides are TGTGCCAGCAGAGACGGGGCCAACTATAATTCACCCCTCCACTTT.

The V and J genes are TRBV5-1 and TRBJ1-2; 7 nucleotides agree with TRBD1. The CDR3 runs 14 residues. Germline V gene sequence: CDR1 SGHRS, CDR2 YFSETQ. V trimming: 3 bases; J trimming: 8 bases; junction bases outside the gene matches: 10. The CDR3 DNA reads TGCGCCAGCAGCTGGCGGACAGGAGGGGACGGCTACACCTTC. Amino acids: CASSWRTGGDGYTF.

V is TRBV6-1 and J is TRBJ1-5; unclear D gene. Germline assignment: CDR1 MNHNS and CDR2 SASEGT. Trimming shortened V by 6 bases and J by 0 bases, and 12 bases separated the two germline ends. The CDR3 spans 15 residues. The CDR3 protein is CASSMVGDSNQPQHF. CDR3 bases: TGTGCCAGCAGCATGGTCGGGGATAGCAATCAGCCCCAGCATTTT.

J is TRBJ2-3 and V is TRBV5-1, with D hard to call. The V gene lost 0 bases and the J gene lost 1 base, with 6 bases spanning the gap. Germline V CDR1 and CDR2: SGHRS, YFSETQ. The CDR3 runs 14 residues. The CDR3 DNA follows: TGCGCCAGCAGCTTGGCAGAAGGCACAGATACGCAGTATTTT. Translating gives CASSLAEGTDTQYF.

This chain links TRBV19 with TRBJ2-2; D remains unclear. Per germline, CDR1 LNHDA and CDR2 SQIVND (reference sequence). The CDR3 contains 15 residues. Between the trimmed V and J ends, which lost 4 bases and 2 bases, there was a span of 11 bases. Written as DNA, the CDR3 is TGTGCCAGTAGTAGGCAGCAGATAAACACCGGGGAGCTGTTTTTT. Translation gives CASSRQQINTGELFF. Full variable domain (missing parts from reference TRBV19 and TRBJ2-2): DGGITQSPKYLFRKEGQNVTLSCEQNLNHDAMYWYRQDPGQGLRLIYYSQIVNDFQKGDIAEGYSVSREKKESFPLTVTSAQKNPTAFYLCASSRQQINTGELFFGEGSRLTVL.

The V gene is TRBV7-2, the J gene TRBJ2-6; no reliable D call. The V and J ends lost 1 base and 2 bases respectively, with 6 bases between them. Germline CDR1 SGHTA, CDR2 FQGNSA. CDR3 length: 15 amino acids. Written as DNA, the CDR3 is TGTGCCAGCAGCTTAGACCAGGCTGGGGCCAACGTCCTGACTTTC. The encoded protein is CASSLDQAGANVLTF.

The rearrangement links TRBV19 to TRBJ1-1; 7 bases fit TRBD1. Trimming cost V 6 bases and J 1 base; bases outside gene matches: 5. The CDR3 extends over 14 amino acids. In germline, CDR1 is LNHDA, CDR2 SQIVND (reference sequence). CDR3 DNA sequence: TGTGCCAGTAGAGGGGACAGTTCGAACACTGAAGCTTTCTTT. Protein sequence: CASRGDSSNTEAFF. Looking up the rest from reference TRBV19 and TRBJ1-1 gives the full variable domain: DGGITQSPKYLFRKEGQNVTLSCEQNLNHDAMYWYRQDPGQGLRLIYYSQIVNDFQKGDIAEGYSVSREKKESFPLTVTSAQKNPTAFYLCASRGDSSNTEAFFGQGTRLTVV.

This clone was observed a single time. This sequence joins TRBV29-1 and TRBJ2-7, with 10 bases that match TRBD1. CDR3 length: 14 amino acids. Germline values: CDR1 SQVTM, CDR2 ANQGSEA. V lost 6 bases to trimming and J lost 4 bases; unmatched junction nucleotides: 9. CDR3 in amino acids: CSVGQGQGSYEQYF. In nucleotides, the CDR3 is TGCAGCGTGGGCCAGGGACAGGGGAGTTACGAGCAGTACTTC.

This chain connects TRBV4-2 to TRBJ2-1; 10 positions match TRBD2. Per the germline V gene, CDR1 is LGHNA and CDR2 is YNFKEQ. J lost 4 bases, V lost 4 bases, and 7 bases had no gene match. This CDR3 region has 16 residues. The CDR3 region is CASSLGSGGAYNEQFF. The CDR3 DNA sequence: TGTGCCAGCAGCCTCGGAAGCGGGGGGGCTTACAATGAGCAGTTCTTC.